These 21 T cell receptor beta chains came from one sample sequenced in a study of shared clonotypes between healthy human individuals. Libraries were prepared by immunoSEQ multiplex PCR; TCRdb keeps only in-frame clonotypes and omits some of them. The repertoire holds some 740,000 clones, with 80% to 95% as singletons. CD8 cells regarded as naive lacked CD45RO, were positively chosen for CCR7, and omitted terminally differentiated effector memory CD45RA+ cells. Sequenced: naive CD8+ T cells sorted from blood. The receptors were sampled from a young man in good health.

The chain couples TRBV27 to TRBJ2-2; 7 bases map to TRBD1. Per germline, CDR1 MNHEY and CDR2 SMNVEV (reference sequence). The CDR3 has 15 residues. Trimming at V came to 4 bases and at J to 0 bases, leaving 2 bases not matched to a gene. The DNA for the CDR3 is TGTGCCAGCAGTTCCGGGACAGCGAACACCGGGGAGCTGTTTTTT. This gives the protein CASSSGTANTGELFF.

The J gene is TRBJ2-7, the V gene TRBV5-8; 7 bases line up with TRBD2. After removal of 4 bases from V and 2 bases from J, the junction contained 12 bases not matched to a gene. Germline CDR1 SGHTS, CDR2 YDEGEE. This CDR3 is built from 16 residues. In DNA form, the CDR3 reads TGTGCCAGCAGCCTCATAGCGGGTTTGTCAGCCTACGAGCAGTACTTC. Translation gives CASSLIAGLSAYEQYF.

This sequence joins TRBV7-2 and TRBJ2-3; D might be TRBD1 or TRBD2, each matching 5 bases. V shed 5 bases and J shed 2 bases, with 11 bases lying between them. The CDR3 runs to 14 residues. CDR1 is SGHTA and CDR2 is FQGNSA in the germline V gene. CDR3 DNA sequence: TGTGCCAGCAGCCCGAGGGACCACACAGATACGCAGTATTTT. Protein: CASSPRDHTDTQYF.

This clone was found once. V usage is TRBV10-3 and J usage is TRBJ2-4; 9 nucleotides line up with TRBD1. Germline CDR1 reads ENHRY; CDR2 reads SYGVKD. This CDR3 has 16 amino acids. Trimming cost V 6 bases and J 5 bases; bases outside gene matches: 11. CDR3 nucleotide sequence: TGTGCCATCAGGAACCCGACAGGGGGGAAAGAAAACATTCAGTACTTC. Amino acids: CAIRNPTGGKENIQYF.

The J gene is TRBJ2-5, the V gene TRBV7-2, with 12 nucleotides matching TRBD2. Trimming removed 4 bases from V and 2 bases from J; junction bases left unmatched: 2. Per the germline V gene, CDR1 is SGHTA and CDR2 is FQGNSA. The CDR3 has 15 residues. The CDR3 nucleotides read TGTGCCAGCAGCTGGGGGACTAGCGGGCAAGAGACCCAGTACTTC. This translates into CASSWGTSGQETQYF.

In its sample, this clone was seen once. This sequence joins TRBV9 and TRBJ1-1; maybe TRBD1 (5 bases). With 5 bases removed from V and 5 bases from J, the gap between germline ends came to 16 bases. The CDR3 runs to 14 residues. In germline, CDR1 is SGDLS, CDR2 YYNGEE. The CDR3 DNA sequence: TGTGCCAGCAGGCAAGCGATCGGGGGGACTGAAGCTTTCTTT. Residues: CASRQAIGGTEAFF. The variable domain in full, completed from reference TRBV9 and TRBJ1-1, reads DSGVTQTPKHLITATGQRVTLRCSPRSGDLSVYWYQQSLDQGLQFLIQYYNGEERAKGNILERFSAQQFPDLHSELNLSSLELGDSALYFCASRQAIGGTEAFFGQGTRLTVV.

This chain uses TRBV9 with TRBJ2-5, with TRBD1 identical over 7 bases. Germline V lookup: CDR1 SGDLS, CDR2 YYNGEE. The CDR3 runs 15 residues. V shed 0 bases, J shed 0 bases, and the junction held 2 bases outside the gene matches. The CDR3 spells CASSVGQGNQETQYF. CDR3 bases: TGTGCCAGCAGCGTAGGACAGGGCAACCAAGAGACCCAGTACTTC.

The genes are TRBV2 and TRBJ2-2; 7 bases match TRBD2. The CDR3 is 19 residues long. Germline CDR1 is SNHLY and CDR2 is FYNNEI. Trimming at V came to 0 bases and at J to 1 base, leaving 11 bases not matched to a gene. CDR3 sequence reads: CASSEAAAGSLMNTGELFF. Written as DNA, the CDR3 is TGTGCCAGCAGTGAAGCTGCAGCGGGATCCCTTATGAACACCGGGGAGCTGTTTTTT. Based on the CDR3 plus reference TRBV2 and TRBJ2-2, the full variable domain is EPEVTQTPSHQVTQMGQEVILRCVPISNHLYFYWYRQILGQKVEFLVSFYNNEISEKSEIFDDQFSVERPDGSNFTLKIRSTKLEDSAMYFCASSEAAAGSLMNTGELFFGEGSRLTVL.

The CDR3 reads CASSFRGASSSYEQYF. The CDR3 DNA is TGCGCCAGCAGCTTTCGGGGGGCTAGCTCTTCCTACGAGCAGTACTTC. The V and J genes are TRBV5-1 and TRBJ2-7; possible D gene TRBD2, 7 bases. Deletions cut 2 bases from V and 1 base from J, with 16 bases between. The CDR3 spans 16 residues. Germline lookup yields CDR1 SGHRS and CDR2 YFSETQ.

The chain joins TRBV29-1 to TRBJ2-4, with TRBD1 identical over 7 bases. Germline values: CDR1 SQVTM, CDR2 ANQGSEA. The V segment lost 4 bases and the J segment 3 bases; nucleotides outside the gene matches: 0. The CDR3 spans 12 residues. The CDR3 DNA sequence: TGCAGCGTTGGGGACAGCAAAAACATTCAGTACTTC. Translated, it gives CSVGDSKNIQYF. The full variable domain, completed using reference TRBV29-1 and TRBJ2-4, is SAVISQKPSRDICQRGTSLTIQCQVDSQVTMMFWYRQQPGQSLTLIATANQGSEATYESGFVIDKFPISRPNLTFSTLTVSNMSPEDSSIYLCSVGDSKNIQYFGAGTRLSVL.

This chain joins TRBV27 and TRBJ2-1, with D possibly being TRBD1 (6 bases). The length of the CDR3 is 14 residues. Germline values: CDR1 MNHEY, CDR2 SMNVEV (reference sequence). The CDR3 region is CASRGTLSYNEQFF. CDR3 coding DNA: TGTGCGTCTAGGGGGACCCTATCCTACAATGAGCAGTTCTTC.

J is TRBJ1-1 and V is TRBV10-1; 9 bases line up with TRBD1. CDR1 and CDR2 from the germline V gene are WNHNN and SYGVQD (reference sequence). J lost 5 bases, V lost 9 bases, and 10 bases had no gene match. The CDR3 consists of 14 residues. In DNA, the CDR3 is TGCGCCAGTTCTGACAGGGGGAAAACAACTGAAGCTTTCTTT. Translation: CASSDRGKTTEAFF.

The rearrangement links TRBV9 to TRBJ2-3; TRBD2 agrees at 7 bases. This CDR3 is built from 15 residues. V was pared by 0 bases and J by 4 bases, with 5 bases of the junction left unmatched. Germline-derived CDR1 and CDR2 are SGDLS and YYNGEE. CDR3 sequence (DNA): TGTGCCAGCAGCGTAGGAACTAGCGTATCAGATACGCAGTATTTT. It translates to CASSVGTSVSDTQYF. The variable domain in full, completed from reference TRBV9 and TRBJ2-3, reads DSGVTQTPKHLITATGQRVTLRCSPRSGDLSVYWYQQSLDQGLQFLIQYYNGEERAKGNILERFSAQQFPDLHSELNLSSLELGDSALYFCASSVGTSVSDTQYFGPGTRLTVL.

V and J are TRBV10-3 and TRBJ2-7; TRBD2 matches at 14 bases. J was trimmed by 3 bases and V by 3 bases; bases with no gene match: 10. The CDR3 length is 18 residues. Germline V gene data show CDR1 as ENHRY and CDR2 as SYGVKD. The CDR3 DNA is TGTGCCATCAGTGATTATACCGGGACTAGCGGGAGCAGCTACGAGCAGTACTTC. This gives the protein CAISDYTGTSGSSYEQYF.

As for this clone: Different DNA sequences within this sample yield the same CDR3. The chain employs TRBV4-1 and TRBJ2-7; D ambiguous. Germline V lookup: CDR1 MGHRA, CDR2 YSYEKL. The V end lost 1 base, the J end lost 7 bases, and 8 bases lay between the germline ends. This CDR3 is 12 amino acids long. The CDR3 region has the DNA TGCGCCAGCAGCCAAGTCGGAAGGGAGCAGTACTTC. Translated, it gives CASSQVGREQYF.

The genes are TRBV9 and TRBJ1-4; 8 nucleotides line up with TRBD1. Germline trimming cut 4 bases from V and 2 bases from J; bases unmatched to any gene: 4. This CDR3 contains 15 residues. CDR1 and CDR2 from the germline V gene are SGDLS and YYNGEE. CDR3 DNA: TGTGCCAGCAGCACACCAGGGGGCACTAATGAAAAACTGTTTTTT. Translation: CASSTPGGTNEKLFF. Complete variable domain (other parts from reference TRBV9 and TRBJ1-4): DSGVTQTPKHLITATGQRVTLRCSPRSGDLSVYWYQQSLDQGLQFLIQYYNGEERAKGNILERFSAQQFPDLHSELNLSSLELGDSALYFCASSTPGGTNEKLFFGSGTQLSVL.

The gene calls are TRBV7-9 and TRBJ1-1; perhaps TRBD1 as D (5 bases). Trimming took off 9 bases at V and 3 bases at J, with 17 bases between the two ends. The CDR3 loop spans 14 amino acids. CDR1 and CDR2 (germline): SEHNR, FQNEAQ (reference sequence). This CDR3 is CAREQVGEDTEAFF. DNA for the CDR3: TGTGCCAGAGAACAGGTCGGAGAGGACACTGAAGCTTTCTTT.

This sequence joins TRBV7-8 and TRBJ2-3; no reliable D call. Trimming cost V 5 bases and J 5 bases, with 20 bases left between them. The CDR3 spans 16 residues. Per the germline V gene, CDR1 is SGHVS and CDR2 is FQNEAQ. CDR3 residues: CASSHVGAFNLDTQYF. The CDR3 DNA sequence: TGTGCCAGCAGCCATGTCGGAGCATTCAACCTAGATACGCAGTATTTT.

The chain couples TRBV10-3 to TRBJ2-1, with a weak D call TRBD2 (6 bases). Germline V CDR1 and CDR2: ENHRY, SYGVKD. The CDR3 contains 15 residues. Trimming pared 4 bases from V and 4 bases from J, leaving 14 bases between. CDR3 protein: CAISGGGMGYNEQFF. The CDR3 bases are TGTGCCATCAGTGGAGGCGGGATGGGTTACAATGAGCAGTTCTTC.

The chain is built from TRBV2 and TRBJ1-1, with D hard to call. The V gene's germline CDR1 is SNHLY and CDR2 FYNNEI. V lost 8 bases to trimming and J lost 5 bases, with 12 bases between them. The CDR3 is 12 amino acids. CDR3 protein: CASVVGLTEAFF. The CDR3 DNA is TGTGCCAGCGTCGTGGGTTTGACTGAAGCTTTCTTT. The full variable domain, in which reference TRBV2 and TRBJ1-1 provide the parts outside the CDR3, is EPEVTQTPSHQVTQMGQEVILRCVPISNHLYFYWYRQILGQKVEFLVSFYNNEISEKSEIFDDQFSVERPDGSNFTLKIRSTKLEDSAMYFCASVVGLTEAFFGQGTRLTVV.

The chain couples TRBV7-9 to TRBJ2-1, with 13 bases aligning to TRBD2. This CDR3 region has 19 residues. V trimming: 6 bases; J trimming: 0 bases; junction bases outside the gene matches: 11. Germline V gene lookup returns CDR1 SEHNR and CDR2 FQNEAQ (reference sequence). CDR3 nucleotides: TGTGCCAGCAGTAACGATGGGACTAGCGGGACCAGCTCCTACAATGAGCAGTTCTTC. This encodes CASSNDGTSGTSSYNEQFF.